This T cell receptor beta chain is from a study of shared clonotypes between healthy human individuals (dated by TCRdb to about 2020). Some background on the complete study: Three men and two women, aged 18 to 49 years, made up the cohort. Per donor, three plates each were used for CD4 naive and CD4 memory, two for CD8 naive, and one for CD8 memory. To estimate repertoire size and how much clonotypes are shared between individuals, the study performed deep sequencing of blood TCR repertoires from about five healthy adults. Different laboratories and diverse techniques were used to prepare libraries and sequence TCR repertoires, to increase sequencing depth and limit assay-specific biases. Between about 0.9 and 10 billion PBMCs per donor were obtained by leukapheresis.

Summary of the overall study and its limitations: Naive subsets generally had larger estimated clonotype richness than memory subsets. Because the study included a small number of donors, the genetic and exposure-history diversity represented was limited. Approximately 4.8% of naive CD4, 3.5% of naive CD8, approximately 2% of memory CD4, and less than 0.45% of memory CD8 clonotypes were shared across a few donors. Incomplete sequencing was indicated by rarefaction of sorted-subset datasets, despite the large sequencing depth. Clonotypes shared by all four sorted-subset donors showed higher generation probabilities than non-shared clonotypes. Sampling was limited to blood, and TCR repertoires in tissue likely differ from TCR repertoires in blood. Pairwise subsampling led to the expectation that sequencing depth would affect the degree of clonotype sharing among donors.

TCR CDR3 regions were amplified from genomic DNA by multiplex PCR using the deep immunoSEQ assay. For each cell subset, the extracted genomic DNA was distributed evenly across all wells of several immunoSEQ 96-well plates, and each plate served as one replicate. For sorted subsets, each replicate PCR was loaded with 200 ng genomic DNA, equivalent to 30,000 or so T cell genomes. Purified libraries were quantified with a Qubit 3.0 fluorometer, sized on a Bioanalyzer 2100, and re-quantified with the KAPA Library Quantification kit. Each immunoSEQ 96-well plate was sequenced on its own single-read 150-cycle Illumina NextSeq 550 flow cell. As for the authors' bioinformatics: The immunoSEQ output contained only junctional sequences without quality scores, so filtering could not match that applied to full-length reads. Sequences were annotated with PyIR, a Python wrapper for IgBLAST v1.9, using IMGT germline references to assign V/J genes and CDR3. Any read was removed if the V/J assignment was weak (E-value above 1e-6), the CDR3 was missing, or the read contained stop codons, out-of-frame junctions, or ambiguous translated residues. V3J clonotypes were defined as sequences sharing the same inferred V gene, J gene, and CDR3 amino acid sequence. Percentage overlap between repertoires was computed as shared unique clonotypes divided by the size of the smaller repertoire. Three approaches were used to assess repertoire richness: RTK rarefaction, the Chao1 estimator, and Recon v2.1 estimates of unobserved clonotypes. Generation probabilities were computed with OLGA for all TCRbeta clonotypes obtained by the gDNA method from a handful of donors. Here the immuneACCESS table is served through TCRdb, limited to in-frame sequences with V and J called. Missing clones are a known gap in these copies; in checked studies unresolved V genes cover under half, and the rest lacks a known reason. For V, J and clone size, that table is used; D and trimming come from the DNA. This sample gives under 2,000,000 clones in total; approximately 95% of them show up just once. The ten largest clones take up 0.9% to 1.5% of the sample.

About this clone itself: The antigen it recognizes is unknown. Base qualities are not recorded, but no much larger clone differs from it by a single base.

For the CD8 naive samples, CD45RO-negative cells were positively selected for CCR7, yielding a CD45RA+CCR7+ population from which TemRA cells were excluded. Donors were healthy HIV-negative adults with no recently reported acute infections or vaccinations. Every donor was a Caucasian adult residing in Nashville, Tennessee, USA. After blood collection by leukapheresis, PBMCs were isolated using Ficoll-Histopaque density gradient centrifugation and then cryopreserved in the vapor phase of liquid nitrogen. Analytical flow cytometry was used to check the purity and quantity of each magnetically sorted T cell population. Each sorted fraction had its genomic DNA isolated and then quantified by UV absorbance on a Nanodrop 2000c. Taken from cysteine to phenylalanine, the CDR3 has 16 residues. The kept DNA is CDR3 alone, 48 bases in frame from the first base. The germline V gene provides CDR1 SGHRS and CDR2 YFSETQ. Clipping removes 4 bases from V and 4 bases from J, with 11 as the unmatched junction base count.

The chain is made from TRBV5-1 and TRBJ1-3, with 7 bases aligning to TRBD1. This receptor was identified in a man aged 18 to 29 in good health. The specimen was naive CD8+ T cells sorted from blood. According to the study, the label for this sample's cell subset or site signals: CD45RA+CCR7+. The nucleotide sequence is given as TGCGCCAGCAGCCCAGACAGGGCGCCGAGGGGAAACACCATATATTTT. Its protein product is CASSPDRAPRGNTIYF.